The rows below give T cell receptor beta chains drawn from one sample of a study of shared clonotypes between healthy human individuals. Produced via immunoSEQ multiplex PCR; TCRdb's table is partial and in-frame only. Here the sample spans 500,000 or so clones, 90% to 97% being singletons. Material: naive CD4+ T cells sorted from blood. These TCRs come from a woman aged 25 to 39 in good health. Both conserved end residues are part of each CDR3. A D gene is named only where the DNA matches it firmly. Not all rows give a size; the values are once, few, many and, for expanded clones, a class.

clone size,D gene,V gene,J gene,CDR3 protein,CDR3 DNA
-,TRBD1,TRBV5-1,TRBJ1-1,CASSLSGQGDTEAFF,TGCGCCAGCAGCTTGTCGGGACAGGGGGACACTGAAGCTTTCTTT
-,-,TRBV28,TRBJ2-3,CASSLLQGGTDTQYF,TGTGCCAGCAGTTTATTGCAGGGAGGCACAGATACGCAGTATTTT
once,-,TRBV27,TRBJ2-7,CASSSLGAPGAHEQYF,TGTGCCAGCAGTTCCTTAGGGGCGCCGGGAGCACACGAGCAGTACTTC
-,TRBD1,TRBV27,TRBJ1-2,CASRPLLGQGDYGYTF,TGTGCCAGCAGACCACTCCTGGGACAGGGAGACTATGGCTACACCTTC
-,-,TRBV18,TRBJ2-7,CASSRDLESSYEQYF,TGTGCCAGCTCACGGGACTTAGAAAGCTCCTACGAGCAGTACTTC
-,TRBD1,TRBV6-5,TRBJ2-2,CASRRDRDTGELFF,TGTGCCAGCAGAAGGGACAGGGACACCGGGGAGCTGTTTTTT
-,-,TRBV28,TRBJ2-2,CASTKRAVGELFF,TGTGCCAGCACCAAAAGGGCGGTCGGGGAGCTGTTTTTT
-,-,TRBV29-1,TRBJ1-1,CSVLWGPSQDTEAFF,TGCAGCGTCCTGTGGGGGCCTTCCCAGGACACTGAAGCTTTCTTT
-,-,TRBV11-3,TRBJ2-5,CASSLEVWETQYF,TGTGCCAGCAGCTTAGAGGTCTGGGAGACCCAGTACTTC
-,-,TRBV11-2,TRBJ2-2,CASSSPRHTGELFF,TGTGCCAGCAGCTCCCCCCGTCACACCGGGGAGCTGTTTTTT
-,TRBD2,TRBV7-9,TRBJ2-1,CASILAGDPYNEQFF,TGTGCCAGCATTCTAGCGGGAGATCCTTACAATGAGCAGTTCTTC
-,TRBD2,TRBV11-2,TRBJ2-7,CATSFAGGRVHEQYF,TGTGCCACTTCTTTCGCTGGCGGGAGGGTCCACGAGCAGTACTTC
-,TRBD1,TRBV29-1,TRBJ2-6,CSAATGGSSGANVLTF,TGCAGCGCCGCTACAGGGGGAAGCTCTGGGGCCAACGTCCTGACTTTC
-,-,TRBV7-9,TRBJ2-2,CASSLVVQYTGELFF,TGTGCCAGCAGCTTAGTGGTTCAGTACACCGGGGAGCTGTTTTTT
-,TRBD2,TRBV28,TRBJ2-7,CASSAGTSGKVTHEQYF,TGTGCCAGCAGTGCCGGGACTAGCGGGAAAGTCACCCACGAGCAGTACTTC
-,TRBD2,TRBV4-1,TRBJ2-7,CASSLLSGSISEQYF,TGCGCCAGCAGCCTTCTTAGCGGGAGTATCTCCGAGCAGTACTTC